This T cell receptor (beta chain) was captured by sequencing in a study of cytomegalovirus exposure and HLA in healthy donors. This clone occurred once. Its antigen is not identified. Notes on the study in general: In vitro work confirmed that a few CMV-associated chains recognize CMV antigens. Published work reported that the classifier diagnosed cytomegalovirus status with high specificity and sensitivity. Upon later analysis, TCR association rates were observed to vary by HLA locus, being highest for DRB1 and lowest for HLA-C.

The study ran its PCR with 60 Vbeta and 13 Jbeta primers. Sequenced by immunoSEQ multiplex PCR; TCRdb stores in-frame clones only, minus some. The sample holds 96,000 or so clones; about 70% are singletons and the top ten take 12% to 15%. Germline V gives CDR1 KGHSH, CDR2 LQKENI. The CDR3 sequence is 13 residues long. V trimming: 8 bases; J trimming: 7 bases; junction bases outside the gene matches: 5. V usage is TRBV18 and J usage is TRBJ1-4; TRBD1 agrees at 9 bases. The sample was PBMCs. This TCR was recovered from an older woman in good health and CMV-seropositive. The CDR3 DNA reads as TGTGCCAGCCGGACAGGGGAGACTGAAAAACTGTTTTTT. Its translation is CASRTGETEKLFF.